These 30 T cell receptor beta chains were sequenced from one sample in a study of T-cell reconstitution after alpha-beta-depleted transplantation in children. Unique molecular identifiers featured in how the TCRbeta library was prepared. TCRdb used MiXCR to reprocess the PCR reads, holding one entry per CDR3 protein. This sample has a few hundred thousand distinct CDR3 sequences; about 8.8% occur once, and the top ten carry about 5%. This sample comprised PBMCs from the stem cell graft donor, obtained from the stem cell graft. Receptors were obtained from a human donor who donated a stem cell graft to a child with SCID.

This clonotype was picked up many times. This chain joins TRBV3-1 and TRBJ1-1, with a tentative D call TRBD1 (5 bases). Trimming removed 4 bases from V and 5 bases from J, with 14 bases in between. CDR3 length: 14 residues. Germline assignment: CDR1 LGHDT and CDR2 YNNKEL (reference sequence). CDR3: CASSPRGGLTEAFF. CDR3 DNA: TGTGCCAGCAGCCCCCGGGGGGGTTTGACTGAAGCTTTCTTT.

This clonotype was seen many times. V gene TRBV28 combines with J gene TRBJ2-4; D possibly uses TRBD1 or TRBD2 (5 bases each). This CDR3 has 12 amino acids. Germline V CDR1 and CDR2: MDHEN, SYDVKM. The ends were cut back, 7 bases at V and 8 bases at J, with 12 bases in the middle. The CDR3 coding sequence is TGTGCCAGCACCAGGGCGGGTGACATTCAGTACTTC. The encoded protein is CASTRAGDIQYF.

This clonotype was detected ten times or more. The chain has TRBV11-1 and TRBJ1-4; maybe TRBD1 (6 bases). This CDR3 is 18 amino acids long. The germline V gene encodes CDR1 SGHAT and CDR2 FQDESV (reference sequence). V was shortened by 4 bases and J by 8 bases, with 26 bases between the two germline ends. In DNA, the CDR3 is TGTGCCAGCAGCTCCCGGTGGGGGCAGACAGCCAAAGCGGAAAAACTGTTTTTT. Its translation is CASSSRWGQTAKAEKLFF.

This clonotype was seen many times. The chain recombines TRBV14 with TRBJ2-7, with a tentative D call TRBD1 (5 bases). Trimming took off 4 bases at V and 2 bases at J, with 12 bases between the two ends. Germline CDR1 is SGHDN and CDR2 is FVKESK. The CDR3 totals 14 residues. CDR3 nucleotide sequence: TGTGCCAGCAGCCTTAGACAGTTCCCCTACGAGCAGTACTTC. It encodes CASSLRQFPYEQYF.

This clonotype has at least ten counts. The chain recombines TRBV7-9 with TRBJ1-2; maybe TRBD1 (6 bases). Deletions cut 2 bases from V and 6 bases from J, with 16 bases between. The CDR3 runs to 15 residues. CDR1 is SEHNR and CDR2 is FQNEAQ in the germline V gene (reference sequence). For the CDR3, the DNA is TGTGCCAGCAGCTTACCCTCTGTGGGGGGCGATGGCTACACCTTC. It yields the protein CASSLPSVGGDGYTF.

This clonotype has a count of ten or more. The CDR3 coding sequence is TGTGCCAGCAGTGATAGTAGGGACAGTCCAAAGACCCAGTACTTC. It yields the protein CASSDSRDSPKTQYF. The chain couples TRBV25-1 to TRBJ2-5; TRBD1 agrees at 7 bases. Germline assignment: CDR1 MGHDK and CDR2 SYGVNS. This CDR3 spans 15 amino acids. J gave up 6 bases and V 3 bases, and 10 bases lay outside the gene matches. Full variable domain (remainder filled in from reference TRBV25-1 and TRBJ2-5): EADIYQTPRYLVIGTGKKITLECSQTMGHDKMYWYQQDPGMELHLIHYSYGVNSTEKGDLSSESTVSRIRTEHFPLTLESARPSHTSQYLCASSDSRDSPKTQYFGPGTRLLVL.

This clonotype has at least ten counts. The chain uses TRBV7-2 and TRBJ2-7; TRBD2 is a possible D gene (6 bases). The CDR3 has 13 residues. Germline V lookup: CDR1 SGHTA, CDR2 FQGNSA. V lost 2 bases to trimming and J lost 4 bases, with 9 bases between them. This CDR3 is CASSLTAGYEQYF. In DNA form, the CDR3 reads TGTGCCAGCAGCTTAACTGCGGGGTACGAGCAGTACTTC.

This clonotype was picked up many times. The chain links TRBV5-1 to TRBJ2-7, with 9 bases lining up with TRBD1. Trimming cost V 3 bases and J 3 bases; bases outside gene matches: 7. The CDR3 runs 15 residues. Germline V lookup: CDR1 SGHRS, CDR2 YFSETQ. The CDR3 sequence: CASSSQWDRVYEQYF. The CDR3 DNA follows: TGCGCCAGCAGCTCCCAATGGGACAGGGTCTACGAGCAGTACTTC.

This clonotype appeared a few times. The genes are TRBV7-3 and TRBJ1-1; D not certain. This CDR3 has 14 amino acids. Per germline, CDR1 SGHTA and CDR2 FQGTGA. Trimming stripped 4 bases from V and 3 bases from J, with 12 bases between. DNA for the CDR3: TGTGCCAGCAGCTCAACCTCACTTGACACTGAAGCTTTCTTT. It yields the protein CASSSTSLDTEAFF.

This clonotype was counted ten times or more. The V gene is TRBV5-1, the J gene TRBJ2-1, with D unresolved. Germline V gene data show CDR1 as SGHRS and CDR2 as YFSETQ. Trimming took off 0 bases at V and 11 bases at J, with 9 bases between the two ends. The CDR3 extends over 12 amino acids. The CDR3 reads CASSLDGPKQFF. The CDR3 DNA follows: TGCGCCAGCAGCTTGGACGGACCGAAGCAGTTCTTC.

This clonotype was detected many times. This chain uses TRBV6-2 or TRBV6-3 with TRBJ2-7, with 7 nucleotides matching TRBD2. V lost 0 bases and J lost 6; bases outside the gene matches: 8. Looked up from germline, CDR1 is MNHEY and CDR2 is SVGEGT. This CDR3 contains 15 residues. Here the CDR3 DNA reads TGTGCCAGCAGTTACTCGACAAGCGGGGCGGCCGAGCAGTACTTC. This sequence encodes CASSYSTSGAAEQYF.

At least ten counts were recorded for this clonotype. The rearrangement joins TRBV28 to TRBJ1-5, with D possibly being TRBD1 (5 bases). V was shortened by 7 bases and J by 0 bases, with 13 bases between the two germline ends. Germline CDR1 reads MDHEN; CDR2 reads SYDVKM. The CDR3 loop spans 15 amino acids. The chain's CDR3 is CASTPRGYSNQPQHF. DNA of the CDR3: TGTGCCAGCACCCCCCGGGGGTATAGCAATCAGCCCCAGCATTTT.

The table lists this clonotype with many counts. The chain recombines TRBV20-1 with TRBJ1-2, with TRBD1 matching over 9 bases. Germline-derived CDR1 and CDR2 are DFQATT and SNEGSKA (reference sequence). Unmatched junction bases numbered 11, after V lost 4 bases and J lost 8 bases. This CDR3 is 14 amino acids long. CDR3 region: CSAINRGLAEGYTF. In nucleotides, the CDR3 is TGCAGTGCTATTAACAGGGGGCTCGCAGAGGGCTACACCTTC.

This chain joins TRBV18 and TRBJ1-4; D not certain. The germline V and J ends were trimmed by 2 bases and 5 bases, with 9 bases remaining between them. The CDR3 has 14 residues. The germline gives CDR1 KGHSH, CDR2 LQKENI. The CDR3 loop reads CASSPSGVNEKLFF. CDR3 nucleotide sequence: TGTGCCAGCTCACCATCCGGAGTAAATGAAAAACTGTTTTTT.

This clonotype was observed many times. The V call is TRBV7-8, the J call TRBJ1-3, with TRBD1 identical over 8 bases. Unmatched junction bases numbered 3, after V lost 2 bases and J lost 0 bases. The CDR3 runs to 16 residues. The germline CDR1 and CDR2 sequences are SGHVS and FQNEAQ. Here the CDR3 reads CASSLRDRNSGNTIYF. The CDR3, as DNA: TGTGCCAGCAGCTTAAGGGACAGGAACTCTGGAAACACCATATATTTT.

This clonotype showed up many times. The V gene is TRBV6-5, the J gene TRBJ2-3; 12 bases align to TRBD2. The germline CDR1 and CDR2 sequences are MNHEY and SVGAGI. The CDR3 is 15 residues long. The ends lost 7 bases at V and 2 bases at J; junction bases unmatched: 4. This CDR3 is CASTASGGATDTQYF. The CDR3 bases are TGTGCCAGCACCGCTAGCGGGGGGGCCACAGATACGCAGTATTTT.

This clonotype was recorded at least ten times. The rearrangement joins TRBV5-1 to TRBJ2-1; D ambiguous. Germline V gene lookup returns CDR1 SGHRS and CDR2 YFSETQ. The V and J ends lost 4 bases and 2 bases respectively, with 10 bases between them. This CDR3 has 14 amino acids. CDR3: CASSPTAPYNEQFF. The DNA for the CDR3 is TGCGCCAGCAGCCCTACGGCTCCCTACAATGAGCAGTTCTTC.

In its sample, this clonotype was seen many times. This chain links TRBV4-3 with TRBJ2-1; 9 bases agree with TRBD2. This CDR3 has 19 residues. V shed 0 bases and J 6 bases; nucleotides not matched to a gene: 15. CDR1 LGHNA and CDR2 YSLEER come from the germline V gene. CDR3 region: CASSQDWFPLRGGRNEQFF. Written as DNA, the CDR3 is TGCGCCAGCAGCCAAGATTGGTTCCCCCTGCGGGGGGGCCGCAATGAGCAGTTCTTC.

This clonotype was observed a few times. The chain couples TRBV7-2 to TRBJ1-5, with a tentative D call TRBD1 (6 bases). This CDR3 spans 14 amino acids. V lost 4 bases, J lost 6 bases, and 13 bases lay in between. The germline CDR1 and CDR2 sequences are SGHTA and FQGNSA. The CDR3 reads CASSSQGSGQPQHF. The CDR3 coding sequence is TGTGCCAGCAGCTCTCAGGGGTCGGGTCAGCCCCAGCATTTT.

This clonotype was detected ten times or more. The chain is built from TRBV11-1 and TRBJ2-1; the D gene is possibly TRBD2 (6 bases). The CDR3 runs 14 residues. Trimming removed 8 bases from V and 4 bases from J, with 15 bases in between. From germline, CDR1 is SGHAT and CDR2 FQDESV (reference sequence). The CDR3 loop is CASAGGPGYNEQFF. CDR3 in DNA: TGTGCCAGCGCCGGGGGTCCAGGGTACAATGAGCAGTTCTTC.

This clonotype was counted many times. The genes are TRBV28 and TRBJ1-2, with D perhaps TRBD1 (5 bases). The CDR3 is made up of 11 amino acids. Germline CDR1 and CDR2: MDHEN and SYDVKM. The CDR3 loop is CAVEGMPGYTF. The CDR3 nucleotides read TGTGCGGTCGAGGGGATGCCTGGCTACACCTTC.

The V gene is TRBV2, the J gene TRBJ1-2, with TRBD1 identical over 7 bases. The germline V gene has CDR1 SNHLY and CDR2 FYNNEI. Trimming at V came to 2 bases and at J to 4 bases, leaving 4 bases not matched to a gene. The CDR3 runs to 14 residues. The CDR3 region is CASSEQGGLYGYTF. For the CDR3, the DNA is TGTGCCAGCAGTGAACAGGGGGGGCTCTATGGCTACACCTTC.

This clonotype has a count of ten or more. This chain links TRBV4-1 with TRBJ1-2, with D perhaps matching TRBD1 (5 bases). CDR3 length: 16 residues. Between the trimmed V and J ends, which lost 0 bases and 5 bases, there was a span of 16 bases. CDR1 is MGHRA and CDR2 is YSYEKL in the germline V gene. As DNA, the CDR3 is TGCGCCAGCAGCCAAGATCGTAGTACAGGCGATTATGGCTACACCTTC. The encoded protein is CASSQDRSTGDYGYTF.

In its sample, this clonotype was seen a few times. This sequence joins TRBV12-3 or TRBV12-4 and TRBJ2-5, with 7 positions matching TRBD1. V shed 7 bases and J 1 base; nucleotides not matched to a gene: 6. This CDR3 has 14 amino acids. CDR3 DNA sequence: TGTGCCAGCACCAGGGGGTATATCCAAGAGACCCAGTACTTC. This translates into CASTRGYIQETQYF.

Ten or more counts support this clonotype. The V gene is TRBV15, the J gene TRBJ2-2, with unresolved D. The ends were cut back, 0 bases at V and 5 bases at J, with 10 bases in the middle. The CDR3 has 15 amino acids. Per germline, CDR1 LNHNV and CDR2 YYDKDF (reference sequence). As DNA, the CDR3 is TGTGCCACCAGCAGAGATTGGGTTGGGACCGGGGAGCTGTTTTTT. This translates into CATSRDWVGTGELFF.

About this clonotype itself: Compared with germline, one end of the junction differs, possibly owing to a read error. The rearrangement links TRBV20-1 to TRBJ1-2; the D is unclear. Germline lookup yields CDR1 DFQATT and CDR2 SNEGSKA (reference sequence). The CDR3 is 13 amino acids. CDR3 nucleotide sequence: TGCAGAGCTAGAGATGAAACCGGAAATGGTTACACCTTC. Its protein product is CRARDETGNGYTF.

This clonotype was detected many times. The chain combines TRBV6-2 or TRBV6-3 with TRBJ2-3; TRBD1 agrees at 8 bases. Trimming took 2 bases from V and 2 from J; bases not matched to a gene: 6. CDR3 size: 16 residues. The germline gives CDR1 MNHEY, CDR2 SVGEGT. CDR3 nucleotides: TGTGCCAGCAGTTACGGCGCACAGGGGGTCACAGATACGCAGTATTTT. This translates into CASSYGAQGVTDTQYF.

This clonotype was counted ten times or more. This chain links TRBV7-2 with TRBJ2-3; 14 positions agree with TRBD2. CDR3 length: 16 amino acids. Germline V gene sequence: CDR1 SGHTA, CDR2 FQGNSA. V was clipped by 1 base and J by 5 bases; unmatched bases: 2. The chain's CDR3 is CASSLGGLAGEDTQYF. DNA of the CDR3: TGTGCCAGCAGCTTAGGGGGACTAGCGGGGGAAGATACGCAGTATTTT.

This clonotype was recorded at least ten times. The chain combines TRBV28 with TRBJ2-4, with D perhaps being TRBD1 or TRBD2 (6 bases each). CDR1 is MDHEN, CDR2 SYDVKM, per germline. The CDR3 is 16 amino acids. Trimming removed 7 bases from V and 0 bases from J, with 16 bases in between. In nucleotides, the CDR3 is TGTGCCAGCACCCGTGGAGGGGGAGCAGCCAAAAACATTCAGTACTTC. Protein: CASTRGGGAAKNIQYF.

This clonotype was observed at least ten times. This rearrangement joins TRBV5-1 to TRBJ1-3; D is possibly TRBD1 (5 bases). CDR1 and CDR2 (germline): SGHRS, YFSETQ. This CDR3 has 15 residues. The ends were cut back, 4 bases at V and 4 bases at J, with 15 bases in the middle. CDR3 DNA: TGCGCCAGCAGCAACGACGGAGGGGCCGGAAACACCATATATTTT. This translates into CASSNDGGAGNTIYF. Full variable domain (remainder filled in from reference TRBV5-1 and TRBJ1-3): KAGVTQTPRYLIKTRGQQVTLSCSPISGHRSVSWYQQTPGQGLQFLFEYFSETQRNKGNFPGRFSGRQFSNSRSEMNVSTLELGDSALYLCASSNDGGAGNTIYFGEGSWLTVV.